The present entry profiles one TCR beta chain with its context. Its target is unknown. One end of the junction is discordant with germline, which a read error may explain. From unsorted bulk tissue weighing 20-30 mg, DNA and RNA were co-extracted. This specimen comes from a study of tumor-infiltrating lymphocytes in primary liver carcinoma. Study-wide results and caveats: Tumors had a significantly higher top-250-clone fraction than blood (p = 0.039). Tumor region pairs showed greater overlap than either tumor-adjacent or tumor-blood pairs did.

Germline CDR1 is MGHDK and CDR2 is SYGVNS. The CDR3 totals 13 residues. A primer matching the constant region was used to make TCR beta cDNA from approximately 0.55 ug of total RNA. Three-round nested multiplex PCR performed with slightly modified ARM-PCR produced the TCR beta libraries. Investigators reported that the first two PCR rounds, at roughly 10 cycles each, used TRBV1-TRBV30 forward primers with a C-beta reverse primer. One entry per CDR3 protein results from TCRdb running MiXCR on the multiplex PCR reads. The table shows tens of thousands of distinct CDR3 sequences, with about 80% occurring only once.

The rearrangement joins TRBV25-1 to TRBJ1-6; TRBD1 is a possible D gene (5 bases). Input material: liver tumor tissue from sampling region 2. The subset: tumor region T2, inferior pole. This TCR derives from a man aged 40-49 years with primary liver carcinoma and hepatitis B virus infection. The CDR3 loop reads CASSPSGDSPLQF. The CDR3 nucleotides read TGTGCCAGCAGTCCCTCGGGGGACTCACCCCTCCAATTT.